The source of this T cell receptor beta chain is a study of cytomegalovirus exposure and HLA in healthy donors. Trimming left V 1 base short and J 3 bases short, with 10 bases between. CDR1 and CDR2 from the germline V gene are MGHRA and YSYEKL. The CDR3 totals 14 residues. 60 Vbeta and 13 Jbeta primers were used in PCR. Only in-frame clones appear in the TCRdb table, and some are missing; sequencing was by immunoSEQ multiplex PCR. The sample carries roughly 100,000 clones, around 79% recorded once. What was sequenced was PBMCs. V and J are TRBV4-1 and TRBJ2-7; a weak D match, TRBD2 (6 bases). This receptor was taken from a woman aged 40 to 49 in good health and CMV-seronegative. The DNA for the CDR3 is TGCGCCAGCAGCCAAGGGGTCGGGGGCTACGAGCAGTACTTC. Protein product: CASSQGVGGYEQYF.